The 10 T cell receptor beta chains in this list originate from one sample, sequenced in a study of regulatory T cells in long-lasting Graves disease (dated by TCRdb to 2020 to 2022). Library preparation employed multiplex PCR. TCRdb shows the sequencer as Illumina HiSeq 4000. To build TCR beta libraries, CDR3 regions were amplified by Arm-PCR using iRepertoire HTBI primers. TCRdb ran its own pipeline on the public reads, namely fastp trimming at Q25 and MiXCR clone calling, and kept in-frame beta chains. Duplicate CDR3 protein sequences are folded into a single record with the most common DNA and genes. The sample yields about 440,000 distinct CDR3 sequences; less than 20% were counted once. About 10% of the sample is held by the ten biggest clonotypes. The sample's time point label, decoded: newly diagnosed GD, antithyroid drugs for less than 3 months. RNA was extracted from PBMCs in TRIzol for both TCR sequencing and RNA sequencing.

A further study also used this sample, focusing on T cells in Graves' hyperthyroidism and ophthalmopathy.

Specimen: peripheral blood mononuclear cells (PBMCs), collected at new diagnosis, from a patient treated with antithyroid drugs. The source of these receptors is a woman aged 30 to 39 with Graves disease. Donor details come from another sample of the same person, matched by shared clones.

This clonotype was seen more than once but under ten times. This may be a read error: a much more frequent sequence differs by one nucleotide. The rearrangement uses TRBV28 and TRBJ2-7; D perhaps matches TRBD2 (6 bases). The CDR3 length is 14 residues. Germline lookup yields CDR1 MDHEN and CDR2 SYDVKM. CDR3 loop: CASSKEGSSCEQYF. CDR3 nucleotide sequence: TGTGCCAGCAGTAAGGAGGGGAGCTCCTGCGAGCAGTACTTC.

The chain's CDR3 is CASSFGGLENQPQHF. In nucleotides, the CDR3 is TGTGCCAGCAGCTTCGGGGGGCTGGAAAATCAGCCCCAGCATTTT. The rearrangement links TRBV5-5 to TRBJ1-5; TRBD1 might be the D (6 bases). The CDR3 sequence is 15 residues long. The germline V and J ends were trimmed by 2 bases and 4 bases, with 13 bases remaining between them. Looked up from germline, CDR1 is SGHKS and CDR2 is YYEKEE (reference sequence).

This clonotype was picked up many times. The CDR3 spells CASSLPSLGGPNSYEQYF. The CDR3 nucleotides are TGTGCCAGCAGTCTCCCTTCCTTGGGCGGGCCGAACTCCTACGAGCAGTACTTC. The chain uses TRBV28 and TRBJ2-7; TRBD2 might be the D (5 bases). The V and J ends lost 5 bases and 0 bases respectively, with 23 bases between them. Germline V gene sequence: CDR1 MDHEN, CDR2 SYDVKM. This CDR3 contains 18 residues. Full variable domain (rest looked up from reference TRBV28 and TRBJ2-7): DVKVTQSSRYLVKRTGEKVFLECVQDMDHENMFWYRQDPGLGLRLIYFSYDVKMKEKGDIPEGYSVSREKKERFSLILESASTNQTSMYLCASSLPSLGGPNSYEQYFGPGTRLTVT.

With respect to this clonotype: This could be a read error, since a much larger clone is one nucleotide away. The CDR3 bases are TGTGCCAGCGGCCGCCCGGGGGGGTCTAGCACAGATACGCAGTATTTT. Protein product: CASGRPGGSSTDTQYF. This chain joins TRBV28 and TRBJ2-3, with 8 bases that match TRBD2. The trim removed 8 bases at V and 0 bases at J, leaving 10 bases unmatched. The CDR3 contains 16 residues. CDR1 MDHEN and CDR2 SYDVKM come from the germline V gene.

This clonotype was found many times. The genes are TRBV29-1 and TRBJ1-3; 8 nucleotides align to TRBD1. The V gene end was trimmed by 5 bases and the J gene end by 4 bases; junction bases not matched to a gene: 4. Germline V CDR1 and CDR2: SQVTM, ANQGSEA. The CDR3 spans 13 residues. The CDR3 DNA follows: TGCAGCGTTATGACAGGGGCGGGAAACACCATATATTTT. It codes for CSVMTGAGNTIYF.

This clonotype occurred many times. V is TRBV12-5 and J is TRBJ2-5, with D uncertain. This CDR3 spans 11 amino acids. CDR1 and CDR2 (germline): LGHNT, FRNRAP. Trimming took 3 bases from V and 5 from J, leaving 4 bases between them. This CDR3 reads CASGLSETQYF. The CDR3 coding sequence is TGTGCTAGTGGTTTATCCGAGACCCAGTACTTC.

This clonotype was picked up many times. The chain has TRBV3-1 and TRBJ2-5; tentative D call: TRBD1 (6 bases). The V gene's germline CDR1 is LGHDT and CDR2 YNNKEL (reference sequence). Between the trimmed V and J ends, which lost 4 bases and 4 bases, there was a span of 22 bases. The CDR3 contains 17 residues. The CDR3 DNA reads as TGTGCCAGCAGCCCCCGGCCAAGGGCAGCCAGGGGAGAGACCCAGTACTTC. The encoded protein is CASSPRPRAARGETQYF.

In regard to this clonotype: Just one base apart from a much larger clone, this may be a read error. This sequence joins TRBV11-2 and TRBJ1-2, with D perhaps TRBD1 (5 bases). This CDR3 has 14 amino acids. Trimming removed 6 bases at V and 6 bases at J, with 17 bases between. Germline values: CDR1 SGHAT, CDR2 FQNNGV. The CDR3 sequence: CASSLWVGPHGYTF. In DNA, the CDR3 is TGTGCCAGCAGTTTATGGGTGGGACCCCATGGCTACACCTTC.

The sample holds many counts of this clonotype. The rearrangement uses TRBV20-1 and TRBJ2-4, with 9 bases matching TRBD2. The CDR3 is 16 amino acids. The V and J ends lost 5 bases and 2 bases, in that order; junction bases with no gene match: 10. CDR1 and CDR2 (germline): DFQATT, SNEGSKA (reference sequence). The CDR3 coding sequence is TGCAGTGCTCTCCTGGCGGGAGGGGGATCCAAAAACATTCAGTACTTC. Encoded protein: CSALLAGGGSKNIQYF.

The genes are TRBV7-2 and TRBJ2-5, with D hard to call. Germline-derived CDR1 and CDR2 are SGHTA and FQGNSA. V was shortened by 5 bases and J by 5 bases, with 18 bases between the two germline ends. The CDR3 spans 15 residues. In DNA form, the CDR3 reads TGTGCCAGCAGCCCAAGGGTGCTACTATACGAGACCCAGTACTTC. This encodes CASSPRVLLYETQYF.